The sequence of this T cell receptor beta chain was determined in a study of beta chain features in type 1 diabetes. Study summary: Cell yields, age and gender were similar between patients and healthy donors. Study-wide results and limits: Moderately but significantly shorter TCRB CDR3s were found in Type 1 diabetes patients in all four CD4+ subsets.

The entirety of the isolated RNA underwent reverse transcription, so expressed TCRB transcripts were sequenced. Profiled with immunoSEQ multiplex PCR; TCRdb holds only in-frame clones, not every one. The data hold 400,000 or so clones, with roughly 13% observed a single time. This clone occurred a few times. As yet, its antigen is unknown. There are 16 residues in the CDR3. The V end was cut by 4 bases, the J end by 5 bases, with 15 bases between. Germline CDR1 reads MNHEY; CDR2 reads SVGAGI. Every donor had blood drawn once into heparin, around 100 mL on average. Stem cell-like memory, regulatory, central memory and naive CD4+ cells were sorted via CD45RO/CCR7/CD25/CD127/CD95/CD27.

Sequenced: naive CD4+ T cells from blood. The TCR was taken from a woman aged 18-29 years with type 1 diabetes. The rearrangement links TRBV6-5 to TRBJ1-6, with a tentative D call TRBD1 (6 bases). CDR3 region: CASSLAAGTNNSPLHF. In DNA form, the CDR3 reads TGTGCCAGCAGTTTAGCTGCCGGGACAAATAATTCACCCCTCCACTTT.